What follows is one TCR beta chain and its context. V was shortened by 10 bases and J by 1 base, with 10 bases between the two germline ends. The CDR3 length is 12 residues. Germline lookup yields CDR1 LNHDA and CDR2 SQIVND (reference sequence). The data were taken from a study of control samples from healthy donors and cancer patients. The assay was immunoSEQ multiplex PCR, and TCRdb's table has in-frame clones only and misses some. This sample has 150,000 to 200,000 clones, with about 90% found just once. The sample taken for sequencing was blood. This clonotype originated in a woman in her thirties or forties in good health. This sequence joins TRBV19 and TRBJ1-1; tentative D call: TRBD1 (5 bases). CDR3 region: CATRQGNTEAFF. In DNA form, the CDR3 reads TGTGCCACTCGTCAGGGGAACACTGAAGCTTTCTTT.